These 20 T cell receptor beta chains originate from one sample sequenced in a study of control samples from healthy donors and cancer patients. Profiled with immunoSEQ multiplex PCR; TCRdb holds only in-frame clones, not every one. The data hold approximately 53,000 clones, with around 90% observed a single time. The sequenced sample consisted of PBMCs. Receptor source: a young man with colorectal cancer.

The J gene is TRBJ2-4, the V gene TRBV20-1; D not certain. This CDR3 has 14 amino acids. Deletions cut 3 bases from V and 5 bases from J, with 14 bases between. Germline CDR1 and CDR2: DFQATT and SNEGSKA (reference sequence). In DNA, the CDR3 is TGCAGTGCTAGTAGTGGAACAGTGCAAAACATTCAGTACTTC. As protein: CSASSGTVQNIQYF.

V and J are TRBV10-3 and TRBJ1-1; no firm D call. The CDR3 sequence is 14 residues long. V lost 4 bases, J lost 6 bases, and 15 bases lay in between. In germline, CDR1 is ENHRY, CDR2 SYGVKD. CDR3 nucleotides: TGTGCCATCAGTGCAAGAGGGTTTAGGGCTGAAGCTTTCTTT. This sequence encodes CAISARGFRAEAFF.

V gene TRBV3-1 (or the pseudogene TRBV3-2) combines with J gene TRBJ1-2, with 8 bases identical to TRBD1. J was trimmed by 6 bases and V by 4 bases; bases with no gene match: 4. CDR1 LGHDT and CDR2 YNNKEL come from the germline V gene (reference sequence). CDR3 size: 13 residues. The CDR3 loop is CASSPGTGDGYTF. The CDR3 DNA is TGTGCCAGCAGCCCCGGGACAGGTGATGGCTACACCTTC.

The chain couples TRBV5-1 to TRBJ2-3; D is possibly TRBD1 or TRBD2 (5 bases each). V lost 5 bases and J 0 bases, leaving 10 bases between the germline ends. The CDR3 covers 14 residues. Per germline, CDR1 SGHRS and CDR2 YFSETQ. CDR3 protein: CASRPGPSTDTQYF. The CDR3 DNA sequence: TGCGCCAGCAGACCGGGGCCTAGCACAGATACGCAGTATTTT.

This chain connects TRBV19 to TRBJ1-1; D not resolved. The CDR3 has 14 amino acids. Germline V CDR1 and CDR2: LNHDA, SQIVND (reference sequence). The V and J ends lost 6 bases and 0 bases respectively, with 11 bases between them. The CDR3 sequence: CASRVSLLNTEAFF. CDR3 DNA sequence: TGTGCCAGTAGGGTATCCTTATTGAACACTGAAGCTTTCTTT.

The chain combines TRBV6-5 with TRBJ2-7; 8 bases are a match to TRBD1. V shed 2 bases, J shed 3 bases, and the junction held 6 bases outside the gene matches. Germline CDR1 reads MNHEY; CDR2 reads SVGAGI. The CDR3 has 15 amino acids. CDR3 DNA sequence: TGTGCCAGCAGTTACGCTCAGGGGGCAGGCTACGAGCAGTACTTC. Protein: CASSYAQGAGYEQYF.

The chain links TRBV10-3 to TRBJ1-5; unclear D gene. V was cut by 0 bases and J by 5 bases, with 5 bases left in between. The CDR3 is 13 amino acids. The germline gives CDR1 ENHRY, CDR2 SYGVKD. CDR3 in amino acids: CAISESVDQPQHF. CDR3 in DNA: TGTGCCATCAGTGAGTCGGTAGATCAGCCCCAGCATTTT.

The chain joins TRBV20-1 to TRBJ2-7; 8 nucleotides line up with TRBD2. V lost 3 bases and J lost 3; bases outside the gene matches: 7. Per the germline V gene, CDR1 is DFQATT and CDR2 is SNEGSKA (reference sequence). The CDR3 is 14 amino acids. In nucleotides, the CDR3 is TGCAGTGCTAGTAAGCCGGGGGGGCACTACGAGCAGTACTTC. Translated: CSASKPGGHYEQYF.

Regarding this clone: At one end the junction does not follow the germline gene, possibly because of a read error. The chain has TRBV11-2 and TRBJ1-1, with D possibly being TRBD1 (5 bases). The germline V gene has CDR1 SGHAT and CDR2 FQNNGV. CDR3 length: 13 amino acids. Here the CDR3 reads CASSLDPIGTKIF. Written as DNA, the CDR3 is TGTGCCAGCAGCTTAGACCCAATCGGGACGAAAATCTTT.

The chain has TRBV7-2 and TRBJ1-1; TRBD1 is a possible D gene (5 bases). The CDR3 covers 15 residues. In germline, CDR1 is SGHTA, CDR2 FQGNSA. Trimming shortened V by 3 bases and J by 3 bases, and 14 bases separated the two germline ends. The CDR3 reads CASSFTLGGDTEAFF. The CDR3 DNA is TGTGCCAGCAGCTTCACCCTAGGAGGGGACACTGAAGCTTTCTTT.

The genes are TRBV10-2 and TRBJ2-2; D is ambiguous. Trimming removed 3 bases from V and 7 bases from J, with 9 bases in between. The V gene's germline CDR1 is WSHSY and CDR2 SAAADI. The CDR3 is 13 amino acids. The chain's CDR3 is CASSESRIGELFF. The CDR3 DNA is TGCGCCAGCAGTGAATCGAGGATCGGGGAGCTGTTTTTT.

V gene TRBV6-6 combines with J gene TRBJ1-4; D remains ambiguous. Germline V CDR1 and CDR2: MNHNY, SVGAGI (reference sequence). Deletions cut 0 bases from V and 3 bases from J, with 11 bases between. This CDR3 has 16 amino acids. In nucleotides, the CDR3 is TGTGCCAGCAGTTACTCGAGAACAGCAGCTAATGAAAAACTGTTTTTT. Protein sequence: CASSYSRTAANEKLFF.

The chain couples TRBV4-3 to TRBJ1-1; D is unclear. The CDR3 contains 15 residues. V was cut by 0 bases and J by 4 bases, with 12 bases left in between. Germline CDR1 and CDR2: LGHNA and YSLEER. The chain's CDR3 is CASSQDYRGSTEAFF. CDR3 DNA sequence: TGCGCCAGCAGCCAAGATTACCGGGGATCCACTGAAGCTTTCTTT.

The chain recombines TRBV10-3 with TRBJ2-1, with D possibly being TRBD2 (6 bases). The CDR3 has 14 residues. Trimming stripped 0 bases from V and 13 bases from J, with 16 bases between. Germline assignment: CDR1 ENHRY and CDR2 SYGVKD. The CDR3 protein is CAISESAKGLAQFF. The CDR3 DNA reads TGTGCCATCAGTGAGTCGGCGAAGGGACTGGCCCAGTTCTTC.

The chain is built from TRBV6-2 or TRBV6-3 and TRBJ1-2; D perhaps matches TRBD1 (5 bases). The CDR3 runs to 16 residues. The V gene's germline CDR1 is MNHEY and CDR2 SVGEGT. With 0 bases removed from V and 0 bases from J, the gap between germline ends came to 11 bases. CDR3 protein: CASSYSGQRSNYGYTF. CDR3 nucleotide sequence: TGTGCCAGCAGTTACTCAGGACAAAGATCTAACTATGGCTACACCTTC.

V is TRBV14 and J is TRBJ1-1, with D possibly being TRBD1 (6 bases). The V gene's germline CDR1 is SGHDN and CDR2 FVKESK. The CDR3 loop spans 14 amino acids. The germline V and J ends were trimmed by 4 bases and 5 bases, with 14 bases remaining between them. The CDR3 reads CASSPPGAGTEAFF. The CDR3 coding sequence is TGTGCCAGCAGCCCTCCAGGGGCGGGAACTGAAGCTTTCTTT.

This chain connects TRBV2 to TRBJ1-4; the D gene is possibly TRBD1 (6 bases). CDR3 length: 13 residues. The germline V gene has CDR1 SNHLY and CDR2 FYNNEI. V shed 8 bases and J shed 7 bases, with 14 bases lying between them. For the CDR3, the DNA is TGTGCCAGCTGCGGACAGTCGACTGAAAAACTGTTTTTT. Translating gives CASCGQSTEKLFF.

Here the CDR3 DNA reads TGTGCCAGCAGCGTAGTGGACACAGATACGCAGTATTTT. This encodes CASSVVDTDTQYF. The chain has TRBV9 and TRBJ2-3; no firm D call. Germline values: CDR1 SGDLS, CDR2 YYNGEE. The CDR3 is 13 amino acids. Trimming took off 0 bases at V and 2 bases at J, with 4 bases between the two ends.

This chain uses TRBV5-5 with TRBJ2-3, with D perhaps TRBD2 (5 bases). CDR1 is SGHKS, CDR2 YYEKEE, per germline (reference sequence). V lost 2 bases and J lost 3, with 10 bases in between. The length of the CDR3 is 14 residues. The CDR3 sequence is CASSLTEGTDTQYF. CDR3 nucleotide sequence: TGTGCCAGCAGCTTAACCGAGGGTACAGATACGCAGTATTTT.

V and J are TRBV6-5 and TRBJ1-6; D gene unclear. V was shortened by 3 bases and J by 16 bases, with 22 bases between the two germline ends. The CDR3 has 15 residues. Per the germline V gene, CDR1 is MNHEY and CDR2 is SVGAGI. The CDR3 region is CASSYGGESRRVLHF. CDR3 sequence (DNA): TGTGCCAGCAGTTATGGCGGGGAATCAAGGCGCGTTCTCCACTTT.